The rows below give T cell receptor beta chains drawn from one sample of a study of control samples from healthy donors and cancer patients. Profiling relied on immunoSEQ multiplex PCR, and the TCRdb table lists in-frame clones only, not all of them. In the table there are some 140,000 clones, roughly nine tenths of which are singletons. The sample comprised blood. These receptor sequences come from a woman aged 25 to 39 in good health. Each CDR3 is given without its conserved first and last residue.

V gene: TRBV5-1; CDR3 protein: ASSQGRQPTIIQY
V gene: TRBV5-1; CDR3 protein: ASHSDPNYGYT
V gene: TRBV28; CDR3 protein: ASSLRDMSYEQY
V gene: TRBV3-1/TRBV3-2; CDR3 protein: ASSRRQGAFEAF
V gene: TRBV4-2; CDR3 protein: ASSTSGSGGELF
V gene: TRBV10-1; CDR3 protein: ASSEPGLAGRNEQF
V gene: TRBV29-1; CDR3 protein: SVIVTDIYGYT
V gene: TRBV4-2; CDR3 protein: ASSPGDGYYGYT
V gene: TRBV7-9; CDR3 protein: ASSLATGGYEQY
V gene: TRBV7-9; CDR3 protein: ASSLAKDPTYEQY
V gene: TRBV5-4; CDR3 protein: ASSSEPGTAQETQY
V gene: TRBV5-4; CDR3 protein: ASTNNGLAGVGYEQY
V gene: TRBV7-9; CDR3 protein: ASSFEVTEAF
V gene: TRBV5-1; CDR3 protein: ASSSLAAGTDTQY
V gene: TRBV5-4; CDR3 protein: ASSSGQFFNYGYT
V gene: TRBV9; CDR3 protein: ASSVGNKNTEAF
V gene: TRBV7-8; CDR3 protein: ASSSGTGILGGYT
V gene: TRBV5-1; CDR3 protein: ASSWTGFYEQY
V gene: TRBV5-4; CDR3 protein: ASSPSTGTGNTIY
V gene: TRBV7-3; CDR3 protein: ASSLGRGSEAF